This record looks at one T cell receptor (beta chain) sequence and its context. This sample was taken from a study of blood T cell repertoires in COVID-19. The trim removed 5 bases at V and 2 bases at J, leaving 6 bases unmatched. Germline assignment: CDR1 SEHNR and CDR2 FQNEAQ (reference sequence). This CDR3 region has 15 residues. Produced via immunoSEQ multiplex PCR; TCRdb's table is partial and in-frame only. The sample lists approximately 150,000 clones, 70% to 90% occurring once. Sequenced material: peripheral blood. This clonotype originated in a woman older than 75 with COVID-19, enrolled during active disease. This chain joins TRBV7-9 and TRBJ1-5; TRBD1 agrees at 7 bases. The chain's CDR3 is CASSRGGDGNQPQHF. The DNA for the CDR3 is TGTGCCAGCAGCCGAGGGGGCGATGGCAATCAGCCCCAGCATTTT. The full variable domain, rest sourced from reference TRBV7-9 and TRBJ1-5, is DTGVSQNPRHKITKRGQNVTFRCDPISEHNRLYWYRQTLGQGPEFLTYFQNEAQLEKSRLLSDRFSAERPKGSFSTLEIQRTEQGDSAMYLCASSRGGDGNQPQHFGDGTRLSIL.